This T cell receptor beta chain was recorded in a study of vaccination and CD4 T cells after COVID-19. Across the whole study: Recovered patients in the cohort numbered six men and four women, two of them Hispanic. Blood was drawn a median roughly 68 days post second dose, range 14 to 241. Every culture used as a control got a CEFX pool, an HIV-1 Nef pool, or no peptide.

Sample treatment: approximately nine-day PBMC culture with coronavirus spike peptide pools or control peptides (ViraFEST assay). Peptide pool stimulation in ViraFEST expanded antigen-specific T cells, whose TCRs were then sequenced. Comments on this clonotype: The antigen is unknown.

Cultured CD4+ T-cell DNA underwent Oncomine TCR Beta short-read sequencing. TCRdb re-analysed the PCR reads in MiXCR, keeping a single row per CDR3 protein. The table shows roughly 19,000 distinct CDR3 sequences, with less than 75% occurring only once. Specimen: CD4+ T cells from blood, cultured in vitro. The TCR originated in a human donor who had recovered from COVID-19.

The CDR3 DNA is TGTGCCAGTAGTATAGGGAACAGAAACTATGGCTACACCTTC. Protein: CASSIGNRNYGYTF. This chain links TRBV19 with TRBJ1-2, with D uncertain. This CDR3 is built from 14 residues. CDR1 LNHDA and CDR2 SQIVND come from the germline V gene (reference sequence). V shed 1 base and J shed 2 bases, with 8 bases lying between them.